The 9 T cell receptor beta chains below were found in one sample sequenced in a study of T cell changes during pregnancy in multiple sclerosis. Some clones are missing from TCRdb's copy, which holds only in-frame ones; the method was immunoSEQ multiplex PCR. Of 15,000 to 20,000 clones in the sample, 88% were seen once. The specimen comprised CD4+ T cells from peripheral blood mononuclear cells, sampled in the first trimester of pregnancy. The receptors were gathered from a female donor in good health, enrolled as a control in a pregnancy study.

V and J are TRBV30 and TRBJ1-1, with D unclear. In germline, CDR1 is GTSNPN, CDR2 SVGIG (reference sequence). The germline V and J ends were trimmed by 2 bases and 0 bases, with 7 bases remaining between them. This CDR3 region has 13 residues. CDR3 sequence (DNA): TGTGCCTGGAGTTGGCTGGTGAACACTGAAGCTTTCTTT. It yields the protein CAWSWLVNTEAFF. The complete variable domain, with remaining parts taken from reference TRBV30 and TRBJ1-1, reads SQTIHQWPATLVQPVGSPLSLECTVEGTSNPNLYWYRQAAGRGLQLLFYSVGIGQISSEVPQNLSASRPQDRQFILSSKKLLLSDSGFYLCAWSWLVNTEAFFGQGTRLTVV.

The rearrangement joins TRBV27 to TRBJ2-5; 11 bases agree with TRBD2. The CDR3 runs 16 residues. CDR1 MNHEY and CDR2 SMNVEV come from the germline V gene (reference sequence). The V gene end was trimmed by 4 bases and the J gene end by 5 bases; junction bases not matched to a gene: 9. CDR3 amino acids: CASSSLAGGGGETQYF. Written as DNA, the CDR3 is TGTGCCAGCAGTTCCCTAGCGGGGGGAGGCGGGGAGACCCAGTACTTC.

The genes are TRBV7-2 and TRBJ1-5; D perhaps matches TRBD1 (5 bases). The V end lost 3 bases, the J end lost 2 bases, and 11 bases lay between the germline ends. CDR1 is SGHTA, CDR2 FQGNSA, per germline. There are 15 residues in the CDR3. The CDR3 DNA is TGTGCCAGCAGCTTGGGAGGGGTCGGCAATCAGCCCCAGCATTTT. Protein sequence: CASSLGGVGNQPQHF.

The rearrangement links TRBV20-1 to TRBJ2-1; D not resolved. The V gene lost 2 bases and the J gene lost 9 bases, with 8 bases spanning the gap. The CDR3 is 11 amino acids. The germline CDR1 and CDR2 sequences are DFQATT and SNEGSKA (reference sequence). CDR3 sequence reads: CSARTGPEQFF. CDR3 DNA: TGCAGTGCTAGAACCGGTCCTGAGCAGTTCTTC.

The V call is TRBV5-6, the J call TRBJ2-7, with D perhaps matching TRBD1 (5 bases). There are 13 residues in the CDR3. The V and J ends lost 1 base and 3 bases respectively, with 8 bases between them. From germline, CDR1 is SGHDT and CDR2 YYEEEE. The DNA of the CDR3 is TGTGCCAGCAGCTTGACAGGCCACTACGAGCAGTACTTC. Translating gives CASSLTGHYEQYF.

V and J are TRBV15 and TRBJ1-5, with 11 bases matching TRBD1. Trimming at V came to 0 bases and at J to 7 bases, leaving 5 bases not matched to a gene. This CDR3 comprises 16 residues. Germline V gene data show CDR1 as LNHNV and CDR2 as YYDKDF (reference sequence). DNA of the CDR3: TGTGCCACCAGCAGAGATGGACAGGGGGCCGGCCAGCCCCAGCATTTT. It yields the protein CATSRDGQGAGQPQHF.

The CDR3 protein is CASSGSSGANTGELFF. CDR3 in DNA: TGTGCCAGTAGTGGGTCTAGCGGGGCGAACACCGGGGAGCTGTTTTTT. V and J are TRBV19 and TRBJ2-2; 9 bases are a match to TRBD2. The CDR3 loop spans 16 amino acids. V lost 5 bases to trimming and J lost 0 bases; unmatched junction nucleotides: 4. CDR1 is LNHDA and CDR2 is SQIVND in the germline V gene (reference sequence). The entire variable domain, with the rest obtained from reference TRBV19 and TRBJ2-2, is as follows: DGGITQSPKYLFRKEGQNVTLSCEQNLNHDAMYWYRQDPGQGLRLIYYSQIVNDFQKGDIAEGYSVSREKKESFPLTVTSAQKNPTAFYLCASSGSSGANTGELFFGEGSRLTVL.

This sequence joins TRBV7-2 and TRBJ2-3, with a tentative D call TRBD2 (5 bases). Trimming pared 8 bases from V and 0 bases from J, leaving 27 bases between. This CDR3 is 19 amino acids long. Germline CDR1 and CDR2: SGHTA and FQGNSA. The CDR3 spells CASSLSPRTGGTSTDTQYF. The CDR3 DNA follows: TGTGCCAGCTCCCTCAGCCCCCGGACTGGAGGAACTAGCACAGATACGCAGTATTTT.

This chain connects TRBV6-6 to TRBJ2-7; D gene ambiguous. This CDR3 comprises 14 residues. The V end lost 9 bases, the J end lost 1 base, and 16 bases lay between the germline ends. Germline V gene lookup returns CDR1 MNHNY and CDR2 SVGAGI (reference sequence). The CDR3 coding sequence is TGTGCCAGTGAGGCCAGCAACCTTTCCTACGAGCAGTACTTC. Translation: CASEASNLSYEQYF.